This TCR beta chain was identified during a study of CD8 T cells in Susac syndrome. TCR beta sequences were obtained from blood CD8+ and CD4+ T cells. Treatment-naive patients with stable or active relapsing-remitting disease served as multiple sclerosis controls. FACS enriched CD8+ TEMRA cells, while bulk CD8+ and CD4+ were negatively isolated. Germline assignment: CDR1 MDHEN and CDR2 SYDVKM. The V and J ends lost 3 bases and 4 bases, in that order; junction bases with no gene match: 5. The CDR3 spans 14 residues. RNA was extracted with the RNeasy kit, and a quantity of roughly 0.45 to 1 ug was reverse transcribed using random hexamers. By means of immunoSEQ multiplex PCR, TCR beta CDR3 spanning 54 Vbeta and 13 Jbeta underwent amplification. TCRdb used MiXCR to reprocess the immunoSEQ multiplex PCR reads, holding one entry per CDR3 protein. The profile covers 120,000 to 150,000 distinct CDR3 sequences, with about 95% appearing a single time and around 0.11% taken by the ten largest.

The TCR was taken from a human donor with multiple sclerosis. This rearrangement joins TRBV28 to TRBJ1-2, with 7 positions matching TRBD1. Sequencing used CD4+ T cells from PBMCs. In DNA, the CDR3 is TGTGCCAGCAGTTTGGAGGGGGCAAGCTATGGCTACACCTTC. It translates to CASSLEGASYGYTF.